This record concerns one T cell receptor beta chain sequence. TCRdb re-analysed the multiplex PCR reads in MiXCR, keeping a single row per CDR3 protein. The sample yields about 15,000 distinct CDR3 sequences, roughly three fifths seen once. The source of the sample is a study of breast tumors, draining lymph nodes, adjacent tissues. The CDR3 contains 15 residues. Germline V gene lookup returns CDR1 SNHLY and CDR2 FYNNEI. Trimming removed 3 bases from V and 4 bases from J; junction bases left unmatched: 6. The rearrangement links TRBV2 to TRBJ1-2; the match to TRBD1 covers 9 bases. The TCR sequence derives from a female donor with breast cancer. Some clones in this sample may be carry-over from other donors' samples. The sequencing sample was made of tumor-adjacent breast tissue. This CDR3 reads CASSEGQGGIYGYTF. The CDR3 DNA follows: TGTGCCAGCAGTGAGGGACAGGGAGGCATCTATGGCTACACCTTC.